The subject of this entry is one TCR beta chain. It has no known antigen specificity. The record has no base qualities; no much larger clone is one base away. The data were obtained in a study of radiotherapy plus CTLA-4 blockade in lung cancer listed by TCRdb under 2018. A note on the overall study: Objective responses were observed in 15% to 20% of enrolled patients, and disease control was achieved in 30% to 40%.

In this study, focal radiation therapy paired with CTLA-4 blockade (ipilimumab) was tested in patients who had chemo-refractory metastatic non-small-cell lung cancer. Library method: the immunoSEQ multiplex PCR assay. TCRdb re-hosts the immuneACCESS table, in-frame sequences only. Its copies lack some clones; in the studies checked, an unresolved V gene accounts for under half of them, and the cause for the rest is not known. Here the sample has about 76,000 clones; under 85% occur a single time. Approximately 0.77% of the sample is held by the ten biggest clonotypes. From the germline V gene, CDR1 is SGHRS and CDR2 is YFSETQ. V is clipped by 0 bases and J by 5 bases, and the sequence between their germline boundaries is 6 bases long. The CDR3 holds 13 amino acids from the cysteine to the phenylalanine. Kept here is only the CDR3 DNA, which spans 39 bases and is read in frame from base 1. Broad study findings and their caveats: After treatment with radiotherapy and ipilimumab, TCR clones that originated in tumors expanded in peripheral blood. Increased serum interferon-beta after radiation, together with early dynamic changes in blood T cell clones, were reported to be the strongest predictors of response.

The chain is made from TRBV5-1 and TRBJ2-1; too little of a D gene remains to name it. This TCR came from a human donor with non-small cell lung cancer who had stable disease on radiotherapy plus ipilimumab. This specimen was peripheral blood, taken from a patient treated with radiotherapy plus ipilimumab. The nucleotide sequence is TGCGCCAGCAGCTTGGCCGCCAACAATGAGCAGTTCTTC. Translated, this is CASSLAANNEQFF.